Listed here are 30 T cell receptor beta chains from one sample, sequenced in a study of blood T cell repertoires in COVID-19 (dated by TCRdb to about 2020). Library preparation employed the immunoSEQ multiplex PCR assay. TCRdb retrieved this table from immuneACCESS and kept in-frame rearrangements only. Not all clones are present; in checked studies, unresolved V genes account for under half, and no reason is known for the remainder. This sample comprises roughly 35,000 clones, around 85% of them detected only once. Roughly 14% of the sample lies in the top ten. Sequenced material: peripheral blood. The receptor source for this set is a human donor with acute or convalescent COVID-19. The donor label of this sample is uncertain.

This clone was observed a single time. The chain is built from TRBV15 and TRBJ1-1; the D is unclear. V gave up 0 bases and J gave up 0 bases, with 14 bases separating them. The V gene's germline CDR1 is LNHNV and CDR2 YYDKDF (reference sequence). This CDR3 comprises 17 residues. CDR3 DNA: TGTGCCACCAGCAGAGATACGACCCCCCAGGTGAACACTGAAGCTTTCTTT. This gives the protein CATSRDTTPQVNTEAFF.

The genes are TRBV11-1 and TRBJ2-1, with 7 bases that match TRBD1. J gave up 14 bases and V 5 bases, and 9 bases lay outside the gene matches. The CDR3 totals 12 residues. Germline V gives CDR1 SGHAT, CDR2 FQDESV (reference sequence). CDR3 loop: CASSLMGQPEFF. CDR3 nucleotides: TGTGCCAGCAGCCTCATGGGACAGCCGGAGTTCTTC. The complete variable domain, with remaining parts taken from reference TRBV11-1 and TRBJ2-1, reads EAEVAQSPRYKITEKSQAVAFWCDPISGHATLYWYRQILGQGPELLVQFQDESVVDDSQLPKDRFSAERLKGVDSTLKIQPAELGDSAMYLCASSLMGQPEFFGPGTRLTVL.

This clone was counted once. This rearrangement joins TRBV29-1 to TRBJ1-2; no definite D call. Germline V CDR1 and CDR2: SQVTM, ANQGSEA. V lost 7 bases and J lost 6, with 12 bases in between. The CDR3 is 11 residues long. CDR3 bases: TGCAGCGCCAACCATCAGAATGGCTACACCTTC. The encoded protein is CSANHQNGYTF.

V usage is TRBV19 and J usage is TRBJ1-2; 8 positions match TRBD1. Germline V gives CDR1 LNHDA, CDR2 SQIVND (reference sequence). This CDR3 comprises 15 residues. With 4 bases clipped from V and 3 bases from J, the junction kept 7 bases outside the gene matches. The CDR3, as DNA: TGTGCCAGTAGTACCTCCAGGGGGCGCGACTATGGCTACACCTTC. Its protein product is CASSTSRGRDYGYTF.

V gene TRBV30 combines with J gene TRBJ1-1; TRBD1 is a possible D gene (6 bases). The CDR3 runs 14 residues. V lost 0 bases, J lost 3 bases, and 11 bases lay in between. CDR1 and CDR2 from the germline V gene are GTSNPN and SVGIG (reference sequence). In DNA form, the CDR3 reads TGTGCCTGGAGTGTAGGGCAGGGGTACACTGAAGCTTTCTTT. It translates to CAWSVGQGYTEAFF.

This chain uses TRBV19 with TRBJ1-2, with D perhaps TRBD1 (6 bases). Germline values: CDR1 LNHDA, CDR2 SQIVND (reference sequence). The V end was cut by 5 bases, the J end by 0 bases, with 13 bases between. This CDR3 contains 15 residues. This chain's CDR3 is CASSLRDTTNYGYTF. CDR3 coding DNA: TGTGCCAGTAGTCTCAGGGACACTACTAACTATGGCTACACCTTC.

V usage is TRBV20-1 and J usage is TRBJ1-5; 8 bases fit TRBD1. The CDR3 loop spans 15 amino acids. Germline V gene data show CDR1 as DFQATT and CDR2 as SNEGSKA (reference sequence). Losses at the gene ends were 3 bases for V and 1 base for J; bases not matched to a gene: 5. The chain's CDR3 is CSASAGGGSNQPQHF. CDR3 bases: TGCAGTGCTAGTGCAGGGGGCGGGAGCAATCAGCCCCAGCATTTT.

The gene calls are TRBV5-5 and TRBJ1-3, with TRBD1 matching over 10 bases. CDR3 size: 15 residues. The germline V gene has CDR1 SGHKS and CDR2 YYEKEE (reference sequence). The ends lost 3 bases at V and 2 bases at J; junction bases unmatched: 2. CDR3 sequence: CASSSGTGAGNTIYF. The CDR3 nucleotides read TGTGCCAGCAGCTCCGGGACAGGGGCTGGAAACACCATATATTTT.

CDR3 nucleotide sequence: TGTGCCAGCTCACCAACGGGACAGGGTACACAAGGCAATCAGCCCCAGCATTTT. Its protein product is CASSPTGQGTQGNQPQHF. The rearrangement uses TRBV18 and TRBJ1-5; 9 bases agree with TRBD1. This CDR3 has 18 amino acids. With V trimmed by 2 bases and J by 2 bases, 10 bases remained unmatched. The germline CDR1 and CDR2 sequences are KGHSH and LQKENI. The variable domain in full, completed from reference TRBV18 and TRBJ1-5, reads NAGVMQNPRHLVRRRGQEARLRCSPMKGHSHVYWYRQLPEEGLKFMVYLQKENIIDESGMPKERFSAEFPKEGPSILRIQQVVRGDSAAYFCASSPTGQGTQGNQPQHFGDGTRLSIL.

The V gene is TRBV5-6, the J gene TRBJ2-4, with D perhaps TRBD1 (6 bases). The germline V gene encodes CDR1 SGHDT and CDR2 YYEEEE. Trimming cost V 3 bases and J 5 bases, with 6 bases left between them. The CDR3 loop spans 12 amino acids. The CDR3 region is CASSYRENIQYF. The DNA for the CDR3 is TGTGCCAGCAGCTACAGGGAAAACATTCAGTACTTC.

This rearrangement joins TRBV6-4 to TRBJ2-3; 13 bases map to TRBD2. Germline V gene data show CDR1 as MRHNA and CDR2 as SNTAGT. V lost 8 bases to trimming and J lost 6 bases; unmatched junction nucleotides: 23. The CDR3 loop spans 20 amino acids. CDR3: CASPRCRTSGGRSEVDTQYF. DNA of the CDR3: TGTGCCAGCCCACGCTGCCGGACTAGCGGGGGCCGTTCAGAGGTCGATACGCAGTATTTT.

The V gene is TRBV5-1, the J gene TRBJ2-7; perhaps TRBD2 as D (6 bases). Germline CDR1 and CDR2: SGHRS and YFSETQ. The CDR3 is made up of 12 amino acids. V was cut by 4 bases and J by 4 bases, with 9 bases left in between. The CDR3 coding sequence is TGCGCCAGCAGCCCGGAGGGTTACGAGCAGTACTTC. The encoded protein is CASSPEGYEQYF.

V usage is TRBV10-3 and J usage is TRBJ2-7; D is unresolved. V lost 5 bases, J lost 5 bases, and 10 bases lay in between. CDR3 size: 12 residues. CDR1 and CDR2 (germline): ENHRY, SYGVKD. The CDR3 sequence: CAISSTSHEQYF. Written as DNA, the CDR3 is TGTGCCATCAGTTCGACATCTCACGAGCAGTACTTC.

This chain uses TRBV7-2 with TRBJ2-1, with 8 bases that match TRBD1. With 0 bases clipped from V and 4 bases from J, the junction kept 14 bases outside the gene matches. Germline V gives CDR1 SGHTA, CDR2 FQGNSA. The CDR3 consists of 19 residues. The CDR3 region is CASSLALQTGQAYYNEQFF. The DNA for the CDR3 is TGTGCCAGCAGCTTAGCGCTCCAGACGGGACAGGCCTATTACAATGAGCAGTTCTTC.

The chain has TRBV4-3 and TRBJ2-2, with 8 bases lining up with TRBD1. Germline loops: CDR1 LGHNA, CDR2 YSLEER. Unmatched junction bases numbered 7, after V lost 2 bases and J lost 5 bases. The CDR3 sequence is 16 residues long. The CDR3 bases are TGCGCCAGCAGCCAATCCTCAGGGGGCGGAACCGGGGAGCTGTTTTTT. The encoded protein is CASSQSSGGGTGELFF.

This chain joins TRBV10-3 and TRBJ2-3; tentatively, D is TRBD1 (5 bases). V lost 5 bases and J 0 bases, leaving 9 bases between the germline ends. The CDR3 length is 14 residues. The V gene's germline CDR1 is ENHRY and CDR2 SYGVKD. The CDR3, as DNA: TGTGCCATCAGTCCCCAGGGAAGCACAGATACGCAGTATTTT. Translating it yields CAISPQGSTDTQYF.

About this clone: This sample includes further DNA sequences coding for the same CDR3. The chain links TRBV3-1 (or the pseudogene TRBV3-2) to TRBJ2-7; 7 bases line up with TRBD2. Germline trimming cut 4 bases from V and 3 bases from J; bases unmatched to any gene: 9. The CDR3 runs 15 residues. Germline V gene data show CDR1 as LGHDT and CDR2 as YNNKEL (reference sequence). The DNA of the CDR3 is TGTGCCAGCAGCCCCCTCCCGGGGGGAAGCTACGAGCAGTACTTC. Protein: CASSPLPGGSYEQYF.

In its sample, this clone was seen a few times. The rearrangement joins TRBV28 to TRBJ1-2; 7 bases line up with TRBD1. The junction had 10 bases not matched to a gene; V was cut back by 4 bases and J by 5 bases. This CDR3 spans 15 amino acids. Looked up from germline, CDR1 is MDHEN and CDR2 is SYDVKM. The CDR3 nucleotides read TGTGCCAGCAGTTCCCCGGGACAGCAGTTTTATGGCTACACCTTC. Encoded protein: CASSSPGQQFYGYTF.

The chain is built from TRBV2 and TRBJ1-2, with 9 bases identical to TRBD1. Trimming removed 6 bases from V and 6 bases from J; junction bases left unmatched: 5. Germline assignment: CDR1 SNHLY and CDR2 FYNNEI. This CDR3 spans 13 amino acids. In nucleotides, the CDR3 is TGTGCCAGCAGCCCCGGACAGGGGAATGGCTACACCTTC. Protein: CASSPGQGNGYTF.

This clone was observed a few times. The V gene is TRBV4-1, the J gene TRBJ2-1, with 7 bases that match TRBD1. The trim removed 6 bases at V and 0 bases at J, leaving 8 bases unmatched. This CDR3 has 16 amino acids. The germline CDR1 and CDR2 sequences are MGHRA and YSYEKL. CDR3 in DNA: TGCGCCAGCAGTCCACAGGGGTTGAGCTCCTACAATGAGCAGTTCTTC. Protein product: CASSPQGLSSYNEQFF.

The gene calls are TRBV19 and TRBJ2-1, with 7 bases identical to TRBD1. Germline CDR1 LNHDA, CDR2 SQIVND (reference sequence). CDR3 size: 14 residues. V lost 3 bases and J lost 4; bases outside the gene matches: 3. The CDR3 DNA is TGTGCCAGTAGTATGGGACAGATTTACAATGAGCAGTTCTTC. It is translated as CASSMGQIYNEQFF.

CDR3 coding DNA: TGCGCCAGCAGTGGCGGGCCTAGCACAGATACGCAGTATTTT. Protein: CASSGGPSTDTQYF. The chain joins TRBV5-1 to TRBJ2-3, with D perhaps matching TRBD2 (5 bases). CDR3 length equals 14 residues. The V gene's germline CDR1 is SGHRS and CDR2 YFSETQ. V lost 5 bases, J lost 0 bases, and 10 bases lay in between.

This chain uses TRBV6-1 with TRBJ2-5; possible D gene TRBD2, 6 bases. Trimming took off 2 bases at V and 4 bases at J, with 11 bases between the two ends. Germline CDR1 and CDR2: MNHNS and SASEGT. The CDR3 sequence is 14 residues long. The CDR3 protein is CASSENPGRETQYF. In DNA form, the CDR3 reads TGTGCCAGCAGTGAAAACCCCGGGAGAGAGACCCAGTACTTC.

V and J are TRBV12-5 and TRBJ2-5; D uncertain. Germline assignment: CDR1 LGHNT and CDR2 FRNRAP. CDR3 length equals 12 residues. V dropped 7 bases and J dropped 4 bases, with 10 bases sitting between them. The CDR3, as DNA: TGTGCTAGTGACCTTCCAGGAGAGACCCAGTACTTC. Residues: CASDLPGETQYF.

As to this clone: The identical CDR3 is also encoded by other nucleotide sequences in the sample. The V call is TRBV12-3 or TRBV12-4, the J call TRBJ1-2; the D is unclear. CDR3 length: 12 residues. Trimming removed 6 bases at V and 5 bases at J, with 10 bases between. The DNA for the CDR3 is TGTGCCAGCAGCCTGACGGGTTATGGCTACACCTTC. It translates to CASSLTGYGYTF.

The genes are TRBV29-1 and TRBJ2-3, with 8 positions matching TRBD1. From germline, CDR1 is SQVTM and CDR2 ANQGSEA. The length of the CDR3 is 12 residues. J lost 3 bases, V lost 8 bases, and 4 bases had no gene match. The CDR3 region has the DNA TGCAGCTCGGACAGGGATACAGATACGCAGTATTTT. It is translated as CSSDRDTDTQYF.

This clone was recorded a few times. The V gene is TRBV19, the J gene TRBJ2-3; TRBD2 agrees at 8 bases. The J segment lost 1 base and the V segment lost 1 base, leaving 4 bases of the junction unmatched. The V gene's germline CDR1 is LNHDA and CDR2 SQIVND (reference sequence). The CDR3 is 16 amino acids. CDR3 bases: TGTGCCAGTAGTATAGCGGGAGGGGGGCGCACAGATACGCAGTATTTT. It yields the protein CASSIAGGGRTDTQYF.

V and J are TRBV5-6 and TRBJ1-2; D might be TRBD1 (6 bases). Germline assignment: CDR1 SGHDT and CDR2 YYEEEE. This CDR3 is built from 14 residues. Trimming cost V 4 bases and J 4 bases, with 14 bases left between them. CDR3 loop: CASSTLTGTYGYTF. The CDR3, as DNA: TGTGCCAGCAGCACCCTGACAGGCACCTATGGCTACACCTTC.

The chain is built from TRBV6-2 or TRBV6-3 and TRBJ2-5, with 7 positions matching TRBD1. Looked up from germline, CDR1 is MNHEY and CDR2 is SVGEGT. Trimming took 4 bases from V and 10 from J; bases not matched to a gene: 9. This CDR3 has 13 residues. CDR3 sequence: CASSSSGTVYQYF. The CDR3 nucleotides read TGTGCCAGCAGTTCTTCCGGGACAGTGTACCAGTACTTC.

The rearrangement uses TRBV15 and TRBJ1-1, with D possibly TRBD1 on 5 matching bases. This CDR3 region has 14 residues. Germline CDR1 LNHNV, CDR2 YYDKDF (reference sequence). The V end lost 8 bases, the J end lost 5 bases, and 18 bases lay between the germline ends. For the CDR3, the DNA is TGTGCCACCCTGGCCGGGGGGTTTGGGACTGAAGCTTTCTTT. This sequence encodes CATLAGGFGTEAFF. Using reference TRBV15 and TRBJ1-1 for the parts outside the CDR3, the full variable domain is DAMVIQNPRYQVTQFGKPVTLSCSQTLNHNVMYWYQQKSSQAPKLLFHYYDKDFNNEADTPDNFQSRRPNTSFCFLDIRSPGLGDTAMYLCATLAGGFGTEAFFGQGTRLTVV.